Listed below are T cell receptor beta chains from one sample, sequenced in a study of CD8 T cells in Susac syndrome. Each CDR3 protein gets one entry after TCRdb re-called the immunoSEQ multiplex PCR reads with MiXCR. The data contain a few hundred thousand distinct CDR3 sequences, 85% to 90% of them seen just once; the ten biggest clones take up 0.12%. Sequencing was performed on CD8+ T cells from PBMCs. The receptors derive from a human donor with multiple sclerosis. The CDR3 runs from the conserved cysteine through the conserved F or W. The D gene is left open where the match is weak. The listing skips clone size in some rows; elsewhere it reads once, few, many or a size class.

TRBV6-1	-	-	TRBJ2-7	TGTGCCAGCAGTGAAAAGCGGTGGTACGAGCAGTACTTC	CASSEKRWYEQYF
TRBV2	-	-	TRBJ2-4	TGTGCCAGCAGTACCGGGACGGGGAACATTCAGTACTTC	CASSTGTGNIQYF
TRBV7-6	TRBD2	-	TRBJ2-5	TGTGCCAGCAGCGTCCCGCGGGGGTCCCAAGAGACCCAGTACTTC	CASSVPRGSQETQYF
TRBV28	TRBD1	-	TRBJ1-1	TGTGCCAGCAGCCATGGGACAGGGGGCTGGGGCACTGAAGCTTTCTTT	CASSHGTGGWGTEAFF
TRBV5-1	-	-	TRBJ2-3	TGCGCCAGCAGACCCGGGACCACTTACACAGATACGCAGTATTTT	CASRPGTTYTDTQYF
TRBV27	-	-	TRBJ2-4	TGTGCCAGCAGTTTATCTTTTCGGGGGGCCCAAAACATTCAGTACTTC	CASSLSFRGAQNIQYF
TRBV30	TRBD1	-	TRBJ2-7	TGTGCCTGGAGTACCGGGACAGGGGACGAGCAGTACTTC	CAWSTGTGDEQYF
TRBV24-1	TRBD1	-	TRBJ2-1	TGTGCCACCAGTGAGGGACAGGGCTACAATGAGCAGTTCTTC	CATSEGQGYNEQFF
TRBV6-4	TRBD1	once	TRBJ1-5	TGTGCCAGTGTTGACAGGGGAGGGGAGCCCCAGCATTTT	CASVDRGGEPQHF
TRBV3-1	TRBD2	-	TRBJ2-7	TGTGCCAGCAGCCAAGACAGAGCGGGGGGGCTCTACGAGCAGTACTTC	CASSQDRAGGLYEQYF
TRBV28	-	-	TRBJ2-1	TGTGCCAGCAGTTCCATGATACAGGGCGCGAACTACAATGAGCAGTTCTTC	CASSSMIQGANYNEQFF
TRBV6-5	-	few	TRBJ2-5	TGTGCCAGCAGTTACGTGGATGGGCCGGGCCAAGAGACCCAGTACTTC	CASSYVDGPGQETQYF
TRBV7-9	TRBD1	-	TRBJ1-1	TGTGCCAGCAGCTCGGGACAGGGCAAGGGGAAGACTGAAGCTTTCTTT	CASSSGQGKGKTEAFF
TRBV3-1	-	once	TRBJ2-3	TGTGCCAGCAGCCGTTTCCGGGACACCCTCACAGATACGCAGTATTTT	CASSRFRDTLTDTQYF
TRBV5-6	-	-	TRBJ2-1	TGTGCCAGCAGCAAGTCTAGCGTCGTATTTAATGAGCAGTTCTTC	CASSKSSVVFNEQFF
TRBV10-3	TRBD1	few	TRBJ2-3	TGTGCCATATGGGGACAGGGGGAAAATACGCAGTATTTT	CAIWGQGENTQYF
TRBV7-8	-	few	TRBJ2-7	TGTGCCAGCAGCTTAGGTGGCCGGAGCTCCTACGAGCAGTACTTC	CASSLGGRSSYEQYF
TRBV13	-	-	TRBJ1-5	TGTGCCAGCAGTGGGGGCCGCAATCAGCCCCAGCATTTT	CASSGGRNQPQHF
TRBV18	TRBD2	-	TRBJ2-1	TGTGCCAGCTCACCGGGGGACTACCCTGCCTACAATGAGCAGTTCTTC	CASSPGDYPAYNEQFF
TRBV19	TRBD1	-	TRBJ1-1	TGTGCCAGTAGCCCGGGACAGGGGGTAAAAGCTTTCTTT	CASSPGQGVKAFF
TRBV5-4	-	-	TRBJ1-2	TGTGCCAGCAGCTTGGTAATCGGAGGGAACTATGGCTACACCTTC	CASSLVIGGNYGYTF
TRBV5-1	-	-	TRBJ1-1	TGCGCCAGCAGCTCCTACAAGAGTGGGGCTTTCTTT	CASSSYKSGAFF
TRBV20-1	TRBD2	-	TRBJ2-1	TGCAGTGCTAGGACTAGCGGGAGGGACAATGAGCAGTTCTTC	CSARTSGRDNEQFF
TRBV24-1	-	-	TRBJ2-1	TGTGCCACCAGTGATTTGACCAATGAGCAGTTCTTC	CATSDLTNEQFF
TRBV4-1	-	once	TRBJ2-5	TGCGCCAGCAGCCAAGTCCCCAGCTGGGGAGAGACCCAGTACTTC	CASSQVPSWGETQYF
TRBV12-3/TRBV12-4	-	once	TRBJ1-5	TGTGCCAGCAGTCCGTGGGACACCAGCAATCAGCCCCAGCATTTT	CASSPWDTSNQPQHF
TRBV19	-	-	TRBJ2-1	TGTGCCAGTAGTATATACGGGAGCAGCAATGAGCAGTTCTTC	CASSIYGSSNEQFF
TRBV4-2	-	-	TRBJ2-2	TGTGCCAGCAGCCAAGAGGGCGGGCCCGGTACCGGGGAGCTGTTTTTT	CASSQEGGPGTGELFF
TRBV7-2	TRBD2	few	TRBJ2-1	TGTGCCAGCAGCCACCCTCCAGCGGGAGCTGGGAATGAGCAGTTCTTC	CASSHPPAGAGNEQFF
TRBV10-3	-	-	TRBJ1-2	TGTGCCATCAGTGAGAATTCGGGGGGCGCAGGCTATGGCTACACCTTC	CAISENSGGAGYGYTF
TRBV12-5	-	-	TRBJ2-7	TGTGCTAGTGGTTTGGGGCTACTACATTCCTACGAGCAGTACTTC	CASGLGLLHSYEQYF
TRBV20-1	TRBD2	-	TRBJ2-3	TGCAGTGGACTAGCGGGGAACACAGATACGCAGTATTTT	CSGLAGNTDTQYF
TRBV6-5	TRBD2	-	TRBJ2-5	TGTGCCAGCAGCACTCTAGCGGGGGGGCGGGAGACCCAGTACTTC	CASSTLAGGRETQYF
TRBV7-6	-	-	TRBJ1-5	TGTGCCAGCAGCCTCGACGGCCGAATGAATCAGCCCCAGCATTTT	CASSLDGRMNQPQHF
TRBV6-2/TRBV6-3	-	-	TRBJ2-1	TGTGCCAGCAGTTACTCCAGCGGACTCTACAATGAGCAGTTCTTC	CASSYSSGLYNEQFF
TRBV30	-	-	TRBJ1-1	TGTGCCTGGAGTCTACAGGGCGAAGCTTTCTTT	CAWSLQGEAFF
TRBV29-1	-	-	TRBJ2-7	TGCAGCGTCCTGGGACCGTCGAGCTCCTACGAGCAGTACTTC	CSVLGPSSSYEQYF
TRBV10-3	-	-	TRBJ2-5	TGTGCCATCAGTAACGAGGGGCAGGAGACCCAGTACTTC	CAISNEGQETQYF
TRBV4-1	-	-	TRBJ1-5	TGCGCCAGCAGCCAAGAACCCGATAGCAATCAGCCCCAGCATTTT	CASSQEPDSNQPQHF
TRBV30	-	-	TRBJ2-1	TGTGCCTACGCCCCCATGGGGAATGAGCAGTTCTTC	CAYAPMGNEQFF
TRBV27	-	-	TRBJ1-5	TGTGCCAGCAGTTTATCGGGGGAGAGCGTTACCAATCAGCCCCAGCATTTT	CASSLSGESVTNQPQHF
TRBV6-1	TRBD1	-	TRBJ2-7	TGTGCCAGCAGTTTCCGGACAGGGGGCTCGTGGGAGCAGTACTTC	CASSFRTGGSWEQYF